This T cell receptor beta chain was sequenced for a study of CD8 T cells in ankylosing spondylitis. General study findings and limits: Disease-linked clones had a CD8+ phenotype and relatively low frequency in peripheral blood. Reportedly, significant enrichment of disease-linked clones occurred in matched ankylosing spondylitis synovial fluid. Roughly eight highly homologous variants made up a TCR beta motif that seemed to typify ankylosing spondylitis blood.

Worth noting for this clonotype: Its antigen is undetermined. The junction differs from germline at one of its ends, possibly a read error.

One entry per CDR3 protein results from TCRdb running MiXCR on the 5' RACE reads. The table shows hundreds of thousands of distinct CDR3 sequences, with 20% occurring only once. The CDR3 extends over 15 amino acids. Germline assignment: CDR1 MNHEY and CDR2 SVGAGI. Sequences were obtained from blood, either unsorted or a sorted T cell fraction (not recorded which). The V and J genes are TRBV6-5 and TRBJ2-2; the D gene is possibly TRBD2 (6 bases). The receptor was isolated from a male donor with ankylosing spondylitis or in good health (not recorded which). The DNA for the CDR3 is TGTGCCAGTAGTTACTCTGAAGGGCGGGGCGGGGAGCTGTTTTTT. Protein product: CASSYSEGRGGELFF.